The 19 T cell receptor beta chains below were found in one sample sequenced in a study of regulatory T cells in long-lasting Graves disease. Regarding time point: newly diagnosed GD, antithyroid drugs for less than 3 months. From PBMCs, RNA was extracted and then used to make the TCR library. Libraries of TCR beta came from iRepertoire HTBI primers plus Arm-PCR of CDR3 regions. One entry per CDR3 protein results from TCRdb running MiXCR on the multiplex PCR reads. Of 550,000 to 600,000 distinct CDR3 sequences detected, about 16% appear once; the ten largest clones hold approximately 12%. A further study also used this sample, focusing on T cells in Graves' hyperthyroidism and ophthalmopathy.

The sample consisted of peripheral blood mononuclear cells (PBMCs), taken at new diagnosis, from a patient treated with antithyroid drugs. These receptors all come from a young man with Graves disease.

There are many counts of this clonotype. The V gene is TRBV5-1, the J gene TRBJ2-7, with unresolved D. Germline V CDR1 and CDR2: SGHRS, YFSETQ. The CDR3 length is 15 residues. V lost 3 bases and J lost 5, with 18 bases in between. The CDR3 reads CASSSSPGRPDEQYF. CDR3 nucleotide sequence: TGCGCCAGCAGCTCAAGCCCTGGACGGCCGGACGAGCAGTACTTC. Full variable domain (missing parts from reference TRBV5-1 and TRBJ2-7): KAGVTQTPRYLIKTRGQQVTLSCSPISGHRSVSWYQQTPGQGLQFLFEYFSETQRNKGNFPGRFSGRQFSNSRSEMNVSTLELGDSALYLCASSSSPGRPDEQYFGPGTRLTVT.

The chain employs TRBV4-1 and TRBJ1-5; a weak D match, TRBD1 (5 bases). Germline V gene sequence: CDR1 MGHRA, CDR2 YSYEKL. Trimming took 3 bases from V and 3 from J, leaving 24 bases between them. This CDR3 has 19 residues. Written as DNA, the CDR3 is TGCGCCAGCAGCCACCCAGGAATGACACCGGGGGAACTCAATCAGCCCCAGCATTTT. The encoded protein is CASSHPGMTPGELNQPQHF.

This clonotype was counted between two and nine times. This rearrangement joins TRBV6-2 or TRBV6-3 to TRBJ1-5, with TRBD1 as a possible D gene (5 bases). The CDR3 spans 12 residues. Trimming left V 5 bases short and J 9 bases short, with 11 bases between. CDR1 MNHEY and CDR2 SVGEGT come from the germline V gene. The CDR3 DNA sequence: TGTGCCAGCAGTGACGGGGGGAGGCCCCAGCATTTT. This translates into CASSDGGRPQHF.

The DNA of the CDR3 is TGCAGCGTTGGCGACAATTCTGGAAACACCATATATTTT. This sequence encodes CSVGDNSGNTIYF. This sequence joins TRBV29-1 and TRBJ1-3; D not certain. V was trimmed by 4 bases and J by 1 base, leaving 8 bases between them. Germline CDR1 is SQVTM and CDR2 is ANQGSEA. This CDR3 is 13 amino acids long.

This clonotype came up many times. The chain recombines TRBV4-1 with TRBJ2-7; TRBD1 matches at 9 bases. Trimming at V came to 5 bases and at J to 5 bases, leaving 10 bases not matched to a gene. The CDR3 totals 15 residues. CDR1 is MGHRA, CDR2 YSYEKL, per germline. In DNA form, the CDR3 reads TGCGCCAGCAGCTATGGACAGGGGTCTTACCACGAGCAGTACTTC. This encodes CASSYGQGSYHEQYF.

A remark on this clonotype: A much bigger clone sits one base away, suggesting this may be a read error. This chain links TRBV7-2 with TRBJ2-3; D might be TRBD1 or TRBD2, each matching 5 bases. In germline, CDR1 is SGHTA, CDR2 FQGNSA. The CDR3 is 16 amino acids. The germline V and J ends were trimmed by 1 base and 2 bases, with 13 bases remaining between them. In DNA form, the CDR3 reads TGTGCCAGCAGCTTAGATCCTAGCAGGGACACAGATACGCAGTATTTT. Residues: CASSLDPSRDTDTQYF.

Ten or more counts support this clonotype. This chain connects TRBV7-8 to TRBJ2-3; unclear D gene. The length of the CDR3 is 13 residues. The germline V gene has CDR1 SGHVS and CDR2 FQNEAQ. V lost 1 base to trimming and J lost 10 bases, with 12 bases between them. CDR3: CASSLESRPAQYF. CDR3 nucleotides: TGTGCCAGCAGCTTAGAGTCCAGGCCCGCGCAGTATTTT.

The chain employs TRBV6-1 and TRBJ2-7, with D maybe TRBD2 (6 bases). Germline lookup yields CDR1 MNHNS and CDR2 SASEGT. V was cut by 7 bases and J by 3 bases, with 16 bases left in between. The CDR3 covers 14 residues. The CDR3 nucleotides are TGTGCCAGCAACCCCCGGGACTGGAACTACGAGCAGTACTTC. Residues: CASNPRDWNYEQYF.

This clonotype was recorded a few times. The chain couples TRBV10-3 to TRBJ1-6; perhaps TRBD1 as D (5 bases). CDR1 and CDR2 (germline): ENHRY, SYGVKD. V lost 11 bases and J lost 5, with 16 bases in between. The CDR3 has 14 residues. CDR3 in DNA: TGTGCCGTCCAGGGTAGTGAGGATAATTCACCCCTCCACTTT. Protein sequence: CAVQGSEDNSPLHF.

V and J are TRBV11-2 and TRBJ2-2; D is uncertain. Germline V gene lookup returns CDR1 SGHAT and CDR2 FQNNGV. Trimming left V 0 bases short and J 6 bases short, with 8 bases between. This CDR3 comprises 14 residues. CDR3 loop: CASSLDWGSGELFF. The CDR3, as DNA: TGTGCCAGCAGCTTAGATTGGGGTTCCGGGGAGCTGTTTTTT.

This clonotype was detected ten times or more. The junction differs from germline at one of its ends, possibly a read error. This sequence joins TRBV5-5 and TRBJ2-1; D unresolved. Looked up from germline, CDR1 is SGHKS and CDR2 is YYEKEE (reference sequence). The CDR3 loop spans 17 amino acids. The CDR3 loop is CASRLAATSSSYNEQFF. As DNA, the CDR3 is TGTGCCAGCAGATTGGCGGCTACCAGTAGCTCCTACAATGAGCAGTTCTTC.

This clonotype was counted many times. The CDR3 here is CASQTSGRANEQFF. The CDR3 DNA follows: TGTGCCAGCCAAACTAGCGGGAGAGCCAATGAGCAGTTCTTC. This chain links TRBV3-1 with TRBJ2-1; 11 bases align to TRBD2. The V segment lost 8 bases and the J segment 6 bases; nucleotides outside the gene matches: 6. Germline V CDR1 and CDR2: LGHDT, YNNKEL (reference sequence). This CDR3 has 14 amino acids.

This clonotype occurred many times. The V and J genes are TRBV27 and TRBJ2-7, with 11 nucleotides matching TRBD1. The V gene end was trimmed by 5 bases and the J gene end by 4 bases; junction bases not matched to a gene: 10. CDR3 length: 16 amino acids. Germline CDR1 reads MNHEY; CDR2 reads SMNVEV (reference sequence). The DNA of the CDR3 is TGTGCCAGCAGTCACCAACCAGGGGACAGGGGGTACGAGCAGTACTTC. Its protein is CASSHQPGDRGYEQYF.

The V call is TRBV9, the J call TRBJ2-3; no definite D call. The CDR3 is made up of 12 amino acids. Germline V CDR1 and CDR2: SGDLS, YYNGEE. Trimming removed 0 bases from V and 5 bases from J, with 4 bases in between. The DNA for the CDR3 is TGTGCCAGCAGCGTAGTCGTAGATACGCAGTATTTT. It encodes CASSVVVDTQYF.

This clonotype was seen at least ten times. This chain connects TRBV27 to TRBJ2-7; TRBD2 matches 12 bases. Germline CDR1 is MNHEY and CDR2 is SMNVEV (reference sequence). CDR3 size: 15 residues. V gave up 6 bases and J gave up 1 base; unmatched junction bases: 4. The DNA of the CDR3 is TGTGCCAGCAGGGAAACTAGCGGGGGGTCCTACGAGCAGTACTTC. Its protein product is CASRETSGGSYEQYF.

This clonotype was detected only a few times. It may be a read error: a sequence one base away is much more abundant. The CDR3 DNA follows: TGTGCCAGCAGTTACACCTCTAGCGGGAGAACAGATACGCAGTATTTT. As protein: CASSYTSSGRTDTQYF. The chain links TRBV6-5 to TRBJ2-3, with 10 bases fitting TRBD2. The junction had 5 bases not matched to a gene; V was cut back by 2 bases and J by 3 bases. Germline values: CDR1 MNHEY, CDR2 SVGAGI. The CDR3 length is 16 residues.

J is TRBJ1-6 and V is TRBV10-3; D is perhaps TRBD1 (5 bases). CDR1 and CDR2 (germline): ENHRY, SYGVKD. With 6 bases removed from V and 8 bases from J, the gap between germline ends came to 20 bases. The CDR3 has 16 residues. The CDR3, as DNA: TGTGCCATCAGCTCGGGCGAGGGACGGTCGGATTCACCCCTCCACTTT. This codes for CAISSGEGRSDSPLHF.

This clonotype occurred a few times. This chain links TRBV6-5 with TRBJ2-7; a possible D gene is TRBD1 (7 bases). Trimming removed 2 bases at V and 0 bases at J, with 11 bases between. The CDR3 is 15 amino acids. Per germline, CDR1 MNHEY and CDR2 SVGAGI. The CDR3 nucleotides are TGTGCCAGCAGTTACGGGACAGCGGGCTCCTACGAGCAGTACTTC. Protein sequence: CASSYGTAGSYEQYF.

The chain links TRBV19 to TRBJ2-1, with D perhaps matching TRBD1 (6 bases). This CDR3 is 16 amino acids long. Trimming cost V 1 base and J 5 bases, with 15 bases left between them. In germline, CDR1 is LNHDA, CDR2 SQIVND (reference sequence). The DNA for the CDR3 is TGTGCCAGTAGTATAGGGGGGACATCGGCCCACAATGAGCAGTTCTTC. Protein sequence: CASSIGGTSAHNEQFF. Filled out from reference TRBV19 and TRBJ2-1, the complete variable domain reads DGGITQSPKYLFRKEGQNVTLSCEQNLNHDAMYWYRQDPGQGLRLIYYSQIVNDFQKGDIAEGYSVSREKKESFPLTVTSAQKNPTAFYLCASSIGGTSAHNEQFFGPGTRLTVL.